The source of this T cell receptor beta chain is a study of blood T cell repertoires in COVID-19. Study processing details: Reference gene primers were amplified, and this amplification served to estimate nucleated cell counts. TCRdb's table, derived via immunoSEQ multiplex PCR, lists solely in-frame clones and lacks some. V and J calls and clone size are those listed in that table; D and trimming were worked out from the DNA. The table lists about 140,000 clones, around four fifths of them singletons. Clinical history as reported by participants underpinned cohort assignment. This CDR3 spans 17 amino acids.

Sequenced sample: PBMCs or T cells enriched from blood (not recorded which). The rearrangement links TRBV21-1 to TRBJ2-7; no check of the table's D call, TRBD1, against the DNA was made. TRBV21-1 constitutes a pseudogene. The receptor was derived from a woman aged 40-49 years who had recovered from COVID-19. The CDR3 sequence: CASSQKAWDRGRYEQYF. CDR3 nucleotide sequence: TGTGCCAGCAGCCAGAAGGCTTGGGACAGGGGGCGATACGAGCAGTACTTC.